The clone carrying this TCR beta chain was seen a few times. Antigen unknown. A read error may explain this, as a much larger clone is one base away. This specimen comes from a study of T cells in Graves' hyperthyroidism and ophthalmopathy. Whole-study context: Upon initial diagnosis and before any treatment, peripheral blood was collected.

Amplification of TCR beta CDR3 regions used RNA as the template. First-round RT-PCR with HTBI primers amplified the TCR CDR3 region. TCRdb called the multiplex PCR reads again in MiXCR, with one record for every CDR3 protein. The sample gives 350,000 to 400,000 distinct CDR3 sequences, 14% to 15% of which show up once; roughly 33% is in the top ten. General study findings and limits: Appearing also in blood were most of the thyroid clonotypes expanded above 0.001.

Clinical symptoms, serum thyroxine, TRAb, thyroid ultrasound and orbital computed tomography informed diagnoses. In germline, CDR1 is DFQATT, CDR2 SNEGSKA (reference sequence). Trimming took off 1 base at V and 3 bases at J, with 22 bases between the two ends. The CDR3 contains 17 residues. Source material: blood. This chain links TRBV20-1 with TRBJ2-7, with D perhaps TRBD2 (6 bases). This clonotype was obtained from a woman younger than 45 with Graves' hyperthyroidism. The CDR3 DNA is TGCAGTGCTAGAGGCCTACCGGGCGGGAACCACCTCTACGAGCAGTACTTC. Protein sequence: CSARGLPGGNHLYEQYF.